Listed here are 11 T cell receptor beta chains from one sample, sequenced in a study of T-cell reconstitution after alpha-beta-depleted transplantation in children (TCRdb year 2016). The library was made by PCR. Sequencing instrument: Illumina HiSeq 2500. TCR libraries were prepared with molecular barcoding, using unique molecular identifiers to normalize TCRbeta repertoire quantification. TCRdb applied fastp at Q25 and MiXCR to the public reads, then kept only in-frame beta chains. When rows share a CDR3 protein, they turn into one entry using the most common DNA and genes. Within this sample are around 670,000 distinct CDR3 sequences, with around 13% of them counted one time only. The ten most abundant clones make up about 0.77% of the sample. The treatment or condition label here, explained by the study, means: allogeneic hematopoietic cell transplantation with graft depleted of TCRalphabeta T cells and CD19 B cells.

This specimen consisted of PBMCs, obtained before TCRalphabeta/CD19-depleted stem cell transplant. The receptors stem from a girl under 10 years old with congenital amegakaryocytic thrombocytopenia, due to receive a stem cell transplant.

This clonotype turned up a few times. The V call is TRBV11-2, the J call TRBJ2-7; TRBD1 agrees at 7 bases. Per the germline V gene, CDR1 is SGHAT and CDR2 is FQNNGV. J was trimmed by 3 bases and V by 5 bases; bases with no gene match: 10. This CDR3 spans 15 amino acids. CDR3 sequence reads: CASSVYSGTVYEQYF. The CDR3 nucleotides read TGTGCCAGCAGCGTATACTCCGGGACAGTCTACGAGCAGTACTTC.

The chain links TRBV7-9 to TRBJ2-1; possibly TRBD2 for D (6 bases). V was shortened by 5 bases and J by 6 bases, with 20 bases between the two germline ends. The V gene's germline CDR1 is SEHNR and CDR2 FQNEAQ (reference sequence). This CDR3 is built from 16 residues. This chain's CDR3 is CASSGVRGRLSNEQFF. The CDR3 DNA follows: TGTGCCAGCAGCGGGGTGCGGGGCCGTCTAAGCAATGAGCAGTTCTTC.

This chain links TRBV20-1 with TRBJ2-1; TRBD2 matches at 12 bases. The CDR3 has 17 residues. Germline V CDR1 and CDR2: DFQATT, SNEGSKA (reference sequence). The V segment lost 0 bases and the J segment 9 bases; nucleotides outside the gene matches: 12. As DNA, the CDR3 is TGCAGTGCTAGAGATCCCGGACTAGCGGGAACCTGGGGTGAGCAGTTCTTC. Translated: CSARDPGLAGTWGEQFF.

Many counts were recorded for this clonotype. The genes are TRBV29-1 and TRBJ2-5, with 7 positions matching TRBD1. The CDR3 contains 13 residues. V was pared by 7 bases and J by 4 bases, with 9 bases of the junction left unmatched. CDR1 and CDR2 (germline): SQVTM, ANQGSEA. CDR3 amino acids: CSEKKTGVETQYF. The CDR3 DNA follows: TGCAGCGAGAAGAAAACAGGGGTAGAGACCCAGTACTTC.

This clonotype was seen a few times. This chain joins TRBV5-1 and TRBJ2-4; perhaps D is TRBD1 or TRBD2 (6 bases each). CDR3 size: 15 residues. V was pared by 0 bases and J by 8 bases, with 15 bases between. Germline V gene lookup returns CDR1 SGHRS and CDR2 YFSETQ. As DNA, the CDR3 is TGCGCCAGCAGCTTGGCCACGGGGGCTGGTGACATTCAGTACTTC. It yields the protein CASSLATGAGDIQYF.

This clonotype turned up a few times. J is TRBJ2-1 and V is TRBV7-2; TRBD2 matches at 7 bases. The CDR3 is 14 residues long. Germline V gene data show CDR1 as SGHTA and CDR2 as FQGNSA. Trimming cost V 1 base and J 9 bases; bases outside gene matches: 6. CDR3: CASSLGGSIGEQFF. Written as DNA, the CDR3 is TGTGCCAGCAGCTTAGGCGGGAGTATCGGTGAGCAGTTCTTC. Variable domain in full (rest from reference TRBV7-2 and TRBJ2-1): GAGVSQSPSNKVTEKGKDVELRCDPISGHTALYWYRQSLGQGLEFLIYFQGNSAPDKSGLPSDRFSAERTGGSVSTLTIQRTQQEDSAVYLCASSLGGSIGEQFFGPGTRLTVL.

The table lists this clonotype with a few counts. V is TRBV5-1 and J is TRBJ1-3; D is possibly TRBD1 (6 bases). The CDR3 sequence is 16 residues long. Germline lookup yields CDR1 SGHRS and CDR2 YFSETQ. The V end lost 4 bases, the J end lost 0 bases, and 14 bases lay between the germline ends. The CDR3 region is CASSTSTGISGNTIYF. The CDR3 DNA sequence: TGCGCCAGCAGCACGTCAACAGGGATCTCTGGAAACACCATATATTTT.

There are a few counts of this clonotype. V gene TRBV7-8 combines with J gene TRBJ2-5; D could derive from TRBD1 or TRBD2 (5 bases each). In germline, CDR1 is SGHVS, CDR2 FQNEAQ. The CDR3 contains 15 residues. V was pared by 0 bases and J by 4 bases, with 12 bases between. CDR3 in DNA: TGTGCCAGCAGCTTAGCATTCGGGGCAGCAGAGACCCAGTACTTC. Residues: CASSLAFGAAETQYF.

This clonotype has just a few counts. The chain has TRBV20-1 and TRBJ2-5, with TRBD2 as a possible D gene (6 bases). This CDR3 spans 15 amino acids. From germline, CDR1 is DFQATT and CDR2 SNEGSKA (reference sequence). V was shortened by 1 base and J by 0 bases, with 12 bases between the two germline ends. The CDR3 DNA follows: TGCAGTGCTAGAGGGCCGGGACTTTACCAAGAGACCCAGTACTTC. It yields the protein CSARGPGLYQETQYF.

The chain links TRBV6-6 to TRBJ1-2, with D unresolved. CDR3 length: 13 amino acids. CDR1 is MNHNY and CDR2 is SVGAGI in the germline V gene (reference sequence). The V end was cut by 7 bases, the J end by 10 bases, with 19 bases between. CDR3 in amino acids: CASTWQDRPVYTF. DNA for the CDR3: TGTGCCAGCACCTGGCAGGATCGCCCTGTCTACACCTTC.

This clonotype was observed many times. The V call is TRBV20-1, the J call TRBJ2-5; D not certain. The V end lost 1 base, the J end lost 2 bases, and 5 bases lay between the germline ends. The CDR3 runs 12 residues. CDR1 and CDR2 from the germline V gene are DFQATT and SNEGSKA (reference sequence). The CDR3 DNA is TGCAGTGCTAGAGGGAAACAAGAGACCCAGTACTTC. Translating it yields CSARGKQETQYF.